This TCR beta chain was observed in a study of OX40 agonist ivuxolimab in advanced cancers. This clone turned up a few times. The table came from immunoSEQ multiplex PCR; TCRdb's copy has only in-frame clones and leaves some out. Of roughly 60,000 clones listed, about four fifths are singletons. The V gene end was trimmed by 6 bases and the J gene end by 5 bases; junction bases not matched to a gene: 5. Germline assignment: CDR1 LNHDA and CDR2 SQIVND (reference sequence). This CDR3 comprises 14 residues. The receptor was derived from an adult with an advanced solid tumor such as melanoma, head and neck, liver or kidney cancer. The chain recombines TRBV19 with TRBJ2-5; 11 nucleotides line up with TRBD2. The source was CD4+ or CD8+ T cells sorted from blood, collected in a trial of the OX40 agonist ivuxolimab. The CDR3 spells CASSLAGGGETQYF. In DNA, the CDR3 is TGTGCCAGTAGCCTAGCGGGAGGAGGCGAGACCCAGTACTTC.